This paragraph covers one T cell receptor beta chain sequence. Which antigen it targets is not known. Within one base of it there is no much larger clone, and no base qualities were kept. This entry belongs to a study of OX40 agonist ivuxolimab in advanced cancers. The study in broad terms: Ivuxolimab, which targeted the costimulatory receptor OX40 (CD134), was an agonistic, fully human IgG2 monoclonal antibody. Intravenous ivuxolimab was administered to patients every 2 weeks at six dose levels: 0.01, 0.1, 0.3, 1.5, 3 and 10 mg/kg. Of the approximately 54 dose-escalation patients, hepatocellular carcinoma was present in around 20, melanoma in approximately 15, renal cell carcinoma in 9 and head and neck cancer in 9. In the dose-escalation cohort, over 65% of patients were male, and the mean age was roughly 60 years, with a range of 23 to 79. Patients were allowed to have had prior anti-PD-1, anti-PD-L1 or anti-CTLA-4 therapy, and approximately 43% of the dose-escalation patients had previously received checkpoint inhibitors. Partial responses occurred in three dose-escalation patients: two with cutaneous melanoma and one with hepatocellular carcinoma. The point of sequencing TCRbeta in the periphery was to test whether ivuxolimab changed TCR sequence diversity and drove clonal T-cell expansion. The paper reports the monotherapy dose-escalation portion (N of about 52 patients) of the phase I ivuxolimab trial. Findings and caveats that apply to the study as a whole: After ivuxolimab, CD8+ T cells had more expanded clones than CD4+ T cells on average. In the 0.1-3.0 mg/kg groups, partial responders were among the patients with the lowest normalized peripheral clonal expansion, particularly in CD8+ T cells. Low levels of normalized T-cell clonal expansion were also seen in some patients who did not respond. At doses of 0.1 to 3.0 mg/kg, clonal expansion of both CD4+ and CD8+ T cells in blood was seen between baseline and week 6. Which antigens the clonally expanded peripheral T cells were specific for was not determined.

To sequence the TCRbeta CDR3 region, genomic DNA was isolated from the sorted cells. The immunoSEQ Assay was used for sequencing of TCRbeta CDR3 regions. TCRdb obtained this table from immuneACCESS and retained in-frame rearrangements with V and J assigned. These tables miss some clones; where compared with another copy, unresolved V genes account for less than half of the shortfall, and the remainder is unexplained. This sample holds more than 80,000 clones; 85% to 95% were observed only once. The biggest ten clones account for around 3% of the sample. The trial excluded patients who had a history of autoimmune disease or were on systemic immunosuppression. Peripheral blood for TCR sequencing was collected from all dose cohorts at baseline, on cycle 4 day 1, and on cycle 7 day 1. The samples were taken from a phase I, first-in-human, multicenter, open-label dose-escalation trial of ivuxolimab. Adults with locally advanced or metastatic head and neck squamous cell, hepatocellular, melanoma or renal cell carcinoma were enrolled in the trial. CD4+ and CD8+ T cells were sorted separately from peripheral blood before TCR sequencing.

This specimen consisted of CD4+ or CD8+ T cells sorted from blood, obtained in a trial of the OX40 agonist ivuxolimab. The sequence came from an adult with an advanced solid tumor such as melanoma, head and neck, liver or kidney cancer.

The CDR3 here reads CSAIGTLNEQFF. The nucleotides read TGCAGCGCCATCGGGACTCTGAATGAGCAGTTCTTC. Here the chain combines TRBV29-1 and TRBJ2-1, and perhaps TRBD2 as D gene, on 6 matching bases. The CDR3, cysteine through phenylalanine, is 12 amino acids long. Only the CDR3 DNA stays, 36 bases, in frame from base 1. Deletion took 7 bases off V and 7 bases off J, with a span of 14 bases between the germline ends. For CDR1 and CDR2, the germline V gene lists SQVTM and ANQGSEA.